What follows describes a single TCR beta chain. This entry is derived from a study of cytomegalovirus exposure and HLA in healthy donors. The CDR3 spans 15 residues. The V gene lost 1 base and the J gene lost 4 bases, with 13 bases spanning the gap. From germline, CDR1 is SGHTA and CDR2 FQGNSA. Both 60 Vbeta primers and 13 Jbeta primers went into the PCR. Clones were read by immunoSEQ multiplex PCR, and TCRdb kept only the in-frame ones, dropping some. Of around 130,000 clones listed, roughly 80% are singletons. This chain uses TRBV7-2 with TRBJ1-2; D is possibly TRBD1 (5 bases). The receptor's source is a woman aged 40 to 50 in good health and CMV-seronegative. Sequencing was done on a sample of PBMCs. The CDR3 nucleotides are TGTGCCAGCAGCTTAGGCCCGGGGGAAGGCTATGGCTACACCTTC. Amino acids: CASSLGPGEGYGYTF.